This is a list of T cell receptor beta chains from one sample in a study of T cell changes during pregnancy in multiple sclerosis. Clones were sequenced by immunoSEQ multiplex PCR, and TCRdb holds only the in-frame ones, with some missing. The table records roughly 46,000 clones, roughly 80% of them present only once. The sample in question was CD4+ T cells from peripheral blood mononuclear cells, obtained before pregnancy. The receptors derive from a female donor with multiple sclerosis, enrolled in a pregnancy study. The CDR3 runs from the conserved cysteine through the conserved F or W. A D gene is named only where the DNA matches it firmly. Clone size, where shown, is once, few, many, or a class for clones that have expanded.

>-|TRBV2|TRBD2|TRBJ2-1
CASSRLAGVGNEQFF
TGTGCCAGCAGTCGACTAGCGGGAGTAGGGAATGAGCAGTTCTTC
>-|TRBV5-4|TRBD1|TRBJ1-1
CASSRGPGTGVDTEAFF
TGTGCCAGCAGCCGCGGTCCCGGGACAGGGGTGGACACTGAAGCTTTCTTT
>-|TRBV18|-|TRBJ2-3
CASSMFQDTQYF
TGTGCCAGCTCAATGTTTCAAGATACGCAGTATTTT
>-|TRBV19|TRBD2|TRBJ2-2
CASSPGTTNTGELFF
TGTGCCAGTAGTCCAGGGACTACGAACACCGGGGAGCTGTTTTTT
>-|TRBV6-5|TRBD1|TRBJ2-2
CASRKTGVTGELFF
TGTGCCAGCAGGAAGACAGGGGTCACCGGGGAGCTGTTTTTT
>-|TRBV5-5|-|TRBJ1-6
CASSPPTDSPLHF
TGTGCCAGCAGCCCGCCGACAGATTCACCCCTCCACTTT
>-|TRBV7-3|TRBD2|TRBJ2-5
CASSLGLAGVGETQYF
TGTGCCAGCAGCCTGGGACTAGCGGGGGTAGGGGAGACCCAGTACTTC
>-|TRBV6-1|TRBD1|TRBJ2-1
CASIIAGTDYNEQFF
TGTGCCAGCATTATAGCCGGGACAGACTACAATGAGCAGTTCTTC
>-|TRBV4-3|TRBD2|TRBJ2-7
CASSQDLPSGGGRVEQYF
TGCGCCAGCAGCCAAGATCTCCCTAGCGGGGGCGGTAGGGTCGAGCAGTACTTC
>-|TRBV25-1|-|TRBJ1-2
CASSGSKKSGYTF
TGTGCCAGCAGTGGTTCAAAGAAGAGTGGCTACACCTTC
>-|TRBV6-1|TRBD1|TRBJ2-3
CASTSVPGGSDTQYF
TGTGCCAGCACTTCTGTCCCAGGGGGTTCAGATACGCAGTATTTT
>-|TRBV5-1|-|TRBJ1-2
CASGQGANYGYTF
TGCGCCAGCGGGCAGGGCGCTAACTATGGCTACACCTTC
>-|TRBV5-1|-|TRBJ2-5
CASSQDSETQYF
TGCGCCAGCAGCCAGGACTCAGAGACCCAGTACTTC
>-|TRBV6-5|TRBD1|TRBJ2-2
CASRPGTGNTGELFF
TGTGCCAGCAGGCCCGGGACAGGGAACACCGGGGAGCTGTTTTTT
>-|TRBV30|-|TRBJ1-4
CAWATGGEKLFF
TGTGCCTGGGCGACGGGAGGTGAAAAACTGTTTTTT
>-|TRBV20-1|-|TRBJ1-5
CSARDRRAQHF
TGCAGTGCTAGAGACAGGAGGGCCCAGCATTTT
>-|TRBV4-3|-|TRBJ2-4
CASSQEGSGIWGRNIQYF
TGCGCCAGCAGCCAAGAAGGTTCAGGGATCTGGGGTAGAAACATTCAGTACTTC
>-|TRBV14|TRBD1|TRBJ2-7
CASSQETGTESYEQYF
TGTGCCAGCAGCCAAGAAACCGGGACAGAGTCCTACGAGCAGTACTTC
>once|TRBV2|TRBD2|TRBJ2-3
CASSDGGAGGPDTQYF
TGTGCCAGCAGTGATGGGGGAGCGGGAGGGCCAGATACGCAGTATTTT
>-|TRBV2|-|TRBJ2-2
CASSEVQANTGELFF
TGTGCCAGCAGTGAAGTACAGGCGAACACCGGGGAGCTGTTTTTT
>-|TRBV6-4|TRBD1|TRBJ2-5
CASSDGGQGRLQETQYF
TGTGCCAGCAGTGATGGGGGACAGGGGAGGCTCCAAGAGACCCAGTACTTC
>few|TRBV7-3|-|TRBJ2-5
CASSLHGQETQYF
TGTGCCAGCAGCTTGCACGGGCAAGAGACCCAGTACTTC
>-|TRBV19|TRBD2|TRBJ2-1
CASMKLSGGINNEQFF
TGTGCCAGTATGAAGTTGAGCGGGGGGATTAACAATGAGCAGTTCTTC
>-|TRBV10-1|TRBD2|TRBJ2-1
CASSEGVAGDEQFF
TGCGCCAGCAGTGAGGGGGTAGCGGGAGATGAGCAGTTCTTC
>-|TRBV7-9|TRBD1|TRBJ1-2
CASSLARTGRDGYTF
TGTGCCAGCAGCTTAGCGAGGACAGGGAGGGATGGCTACACCTTC